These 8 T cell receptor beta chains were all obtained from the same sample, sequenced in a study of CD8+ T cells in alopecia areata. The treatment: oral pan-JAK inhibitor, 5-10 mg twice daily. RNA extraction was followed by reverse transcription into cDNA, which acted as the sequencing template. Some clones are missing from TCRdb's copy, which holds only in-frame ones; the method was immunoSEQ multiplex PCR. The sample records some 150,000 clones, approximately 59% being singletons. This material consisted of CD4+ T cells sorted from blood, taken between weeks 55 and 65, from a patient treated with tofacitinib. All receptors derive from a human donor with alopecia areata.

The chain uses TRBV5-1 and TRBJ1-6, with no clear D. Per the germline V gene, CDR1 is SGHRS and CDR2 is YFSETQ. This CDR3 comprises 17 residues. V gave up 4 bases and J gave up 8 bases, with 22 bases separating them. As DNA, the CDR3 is TGCGCCAGCAGCCCATCACCGACGCGCGGGGTTGATTCACCCCTCCACTTT. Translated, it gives CASSPSPTRGVDSPLHF.

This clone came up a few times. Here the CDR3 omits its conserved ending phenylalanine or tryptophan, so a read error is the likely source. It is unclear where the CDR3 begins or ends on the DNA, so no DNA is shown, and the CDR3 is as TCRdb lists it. The CDR3 loop reads CSVDDVGQTFL. The chain is built from TRBV29-1 and TRBJ2-7; the table's TRBD1 call for D was not verified on the DNA. Both ends counted, the CDR3 spans 11 residues. Germline CDR1 is SQVTM and CDR2 is ANQGSEA.

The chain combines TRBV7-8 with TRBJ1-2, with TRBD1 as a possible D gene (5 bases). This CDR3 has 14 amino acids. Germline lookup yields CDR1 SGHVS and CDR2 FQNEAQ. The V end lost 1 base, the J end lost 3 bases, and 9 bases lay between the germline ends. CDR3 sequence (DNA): TGTGCCAGCAGCTTAGAAGGGACTGACTATGGCTACACCTTC. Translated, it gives CASSLEGTDYGYTF.

The CDR3, as DNA: TGTGCCAGCAGCTACGAGGGGCAGCCCCAGCATTTT. Protein sequence: CASSYEGQPQHF. The chain couples TRBV5-6 to TRBJ1-5; weak D call: TRBD1 (5 bases). The CDR3 consists of 12 residues. Per the germline V gene, CDR1 is SGHDT and CDR2 is YYEEEE. V lost 3 bases, J lost 7 bases, and 8 bases lay in between.

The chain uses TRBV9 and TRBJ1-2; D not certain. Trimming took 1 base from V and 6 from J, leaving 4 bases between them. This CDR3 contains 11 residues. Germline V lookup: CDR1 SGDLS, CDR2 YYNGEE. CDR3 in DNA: TGTGCCAGCAGCGTAATTGATGGCTACACCTTC. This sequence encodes CASSVIDGYTF.

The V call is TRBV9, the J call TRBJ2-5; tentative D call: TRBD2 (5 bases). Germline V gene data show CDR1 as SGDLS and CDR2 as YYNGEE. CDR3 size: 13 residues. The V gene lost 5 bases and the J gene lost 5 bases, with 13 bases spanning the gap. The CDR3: CASSRGSRETQYF. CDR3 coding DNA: TGTGCCAGCAGTCGGGGATCAAGGGAGACCCAGTACTTC.

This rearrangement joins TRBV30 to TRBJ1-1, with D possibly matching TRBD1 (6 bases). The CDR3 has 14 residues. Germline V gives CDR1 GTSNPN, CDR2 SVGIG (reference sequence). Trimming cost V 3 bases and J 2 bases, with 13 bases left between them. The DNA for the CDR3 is TGTGCCTGGAGCGCGACAGGAATTAACACTGAAGCTTTCTTT. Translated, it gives CAWSATGINTEAFF.

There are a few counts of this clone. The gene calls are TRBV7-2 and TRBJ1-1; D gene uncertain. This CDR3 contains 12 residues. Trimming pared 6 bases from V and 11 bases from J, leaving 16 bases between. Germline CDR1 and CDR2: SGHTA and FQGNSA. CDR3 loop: CASSRSGTVAFF. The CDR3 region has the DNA TGTGCCAGCAGTAGGTCGGGCACAGTTGCTTTCTTT.